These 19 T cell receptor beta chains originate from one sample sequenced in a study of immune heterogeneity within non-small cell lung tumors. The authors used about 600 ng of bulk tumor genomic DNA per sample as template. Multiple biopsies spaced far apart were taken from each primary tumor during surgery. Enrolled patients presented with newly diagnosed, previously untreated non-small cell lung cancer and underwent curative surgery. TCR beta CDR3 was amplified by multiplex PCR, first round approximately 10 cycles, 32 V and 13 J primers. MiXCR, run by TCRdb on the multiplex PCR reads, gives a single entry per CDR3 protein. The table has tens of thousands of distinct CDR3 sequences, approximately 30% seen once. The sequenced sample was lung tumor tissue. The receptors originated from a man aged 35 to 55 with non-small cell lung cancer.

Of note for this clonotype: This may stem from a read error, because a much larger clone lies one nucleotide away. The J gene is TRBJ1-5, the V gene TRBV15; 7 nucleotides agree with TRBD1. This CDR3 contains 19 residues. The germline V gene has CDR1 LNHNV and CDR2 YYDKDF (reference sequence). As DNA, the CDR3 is TGTGCCACCAGCAGATTCCGACAGGGAGGTGAAGTGGGCAATCAGCACCAGCATTTT. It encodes CATSRFRQGGEVGNQHQHF.

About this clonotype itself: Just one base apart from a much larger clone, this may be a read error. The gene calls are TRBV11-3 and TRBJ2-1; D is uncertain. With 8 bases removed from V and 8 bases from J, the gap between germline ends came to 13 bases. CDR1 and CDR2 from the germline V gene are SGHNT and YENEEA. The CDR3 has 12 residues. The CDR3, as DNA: TGTGCCAGCGGCTCCAACCCTGATGAGCAGTTCTTC. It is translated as CASGSNPDEQFF.

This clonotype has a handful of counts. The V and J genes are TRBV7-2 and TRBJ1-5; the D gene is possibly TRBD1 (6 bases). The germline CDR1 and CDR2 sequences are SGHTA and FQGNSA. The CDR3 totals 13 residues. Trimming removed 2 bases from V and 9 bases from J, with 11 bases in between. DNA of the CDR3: TGTGCCAGCAGCTTACGGGGGGCAGGGCCCCAGCATTTT. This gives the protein CASSLRGAGPQHF.

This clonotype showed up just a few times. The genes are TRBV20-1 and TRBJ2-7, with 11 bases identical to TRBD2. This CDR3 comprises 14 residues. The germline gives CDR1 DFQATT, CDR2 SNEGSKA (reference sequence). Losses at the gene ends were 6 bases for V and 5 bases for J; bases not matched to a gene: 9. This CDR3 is CSATTSGIQNEQYF. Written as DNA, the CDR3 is TGCAGTGCCACGACTAGCGGGATACAAAACGAGCAGTACTTC.

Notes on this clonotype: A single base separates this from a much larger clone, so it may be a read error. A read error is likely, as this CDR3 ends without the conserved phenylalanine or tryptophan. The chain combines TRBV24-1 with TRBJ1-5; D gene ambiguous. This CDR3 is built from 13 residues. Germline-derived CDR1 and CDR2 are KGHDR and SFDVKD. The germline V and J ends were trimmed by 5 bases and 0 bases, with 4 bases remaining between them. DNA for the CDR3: TGTGCCACCAGTGGCTATAGCAATCAGCCCCAGCATTTA. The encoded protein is CATSGYSNQPQHL.

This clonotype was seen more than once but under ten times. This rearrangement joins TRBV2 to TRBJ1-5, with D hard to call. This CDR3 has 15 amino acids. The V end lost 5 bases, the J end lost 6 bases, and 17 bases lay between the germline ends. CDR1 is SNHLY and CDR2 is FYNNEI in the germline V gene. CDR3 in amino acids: CASSNGVSDLQPQHF. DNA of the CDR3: TGTGCCAGCAGTAATGGTGTAAGTGATCTTCAGCCCCAGCATTTT.

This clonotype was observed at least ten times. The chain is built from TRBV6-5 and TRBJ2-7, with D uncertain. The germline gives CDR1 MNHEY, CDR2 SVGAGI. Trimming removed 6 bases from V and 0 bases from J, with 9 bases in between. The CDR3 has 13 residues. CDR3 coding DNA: TGTGCCAGCAGGGGTGGGTACTCCTACGAGCAGTACTTC. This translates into CASRGGYSYEQYF.

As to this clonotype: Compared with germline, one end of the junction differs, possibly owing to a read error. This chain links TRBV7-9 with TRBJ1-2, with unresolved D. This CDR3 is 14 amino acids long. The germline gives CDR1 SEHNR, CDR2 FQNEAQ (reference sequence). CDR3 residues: CASSLSSSPYVYTF. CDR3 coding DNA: TGTGCCAGCAGCTTATCCAGTTCACCCTATGTCTACACCTTC.

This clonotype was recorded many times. CDR3 protein: CASSAGLAGGIGGTDTQYF. For the CDR3, the DNA is TGTGCCAGTAGTGCGGGACTAGCGGGAGGGATCGGGGGCACAGATACGCAGTATTTT. The V call is TRBV19, the J call TRBJ2-3; TRBD2 matches 16 bases. In germline, CDR1 is LNHDA, CDR2 SQIVND (reference sequence). CDR3 length: 19 residues. With 5 bases clipped from V and 1 base from J, the junction kept 9 bases outside the gene matches.

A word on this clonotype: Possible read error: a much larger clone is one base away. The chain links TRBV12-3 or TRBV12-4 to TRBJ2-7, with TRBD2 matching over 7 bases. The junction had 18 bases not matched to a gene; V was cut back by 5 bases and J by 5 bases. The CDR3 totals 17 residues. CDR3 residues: CASSLGEGIHGTHEQYF. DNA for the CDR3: TGTGCCAGCAGTCTTGGGGAGGGAATACATGGGACCCACGAGCAGTACTTC.

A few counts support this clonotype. CDR3: CASSSKNPGVTDTQYF. For the CDR3, the DNA is TGTGCCAGCAGCTCTAAAAACCCCGGGGTCACAGATACGCAGTATTTT. This rearrangement joins TRBV7-6 to TRBJ2-3; a possible D gene is TRBD2 (5 bases). The CDR3 is 16 residues long. Per germline, CDR1 SGHVS and CDR2 FNYEAQ. The ends were cut back, 4 bases at V and 2 bases at J, with 16 bases in the middle.

The CDR3 DNA sequence: TGCAGTGCTAGGTCGGGTAGGGGGCAAGGTACGCAGTATTTT. It encodes CSARSGRGQGTQYF. V gene TRBV20-1 combines with J gene TRBJ2-3; TRBD1 matches at 7 bases. The germline V gene encodes CDR1 DFQATT and CDR2 SNEGSKA (reference sequence). The CDR3 spans 14 residues. The trim removed 3 bases at V and 8 bases at J, leaving 11 bases unmatched.

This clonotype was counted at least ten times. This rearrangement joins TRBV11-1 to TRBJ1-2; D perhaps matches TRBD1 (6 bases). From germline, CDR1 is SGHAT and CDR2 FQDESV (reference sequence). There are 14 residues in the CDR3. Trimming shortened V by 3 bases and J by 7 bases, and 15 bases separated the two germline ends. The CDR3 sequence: CASSFGQTSSGYTF. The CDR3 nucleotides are TGTGCCAGCAGCTTCGGACAGACTTCCTCTGGCTACACCTTC.

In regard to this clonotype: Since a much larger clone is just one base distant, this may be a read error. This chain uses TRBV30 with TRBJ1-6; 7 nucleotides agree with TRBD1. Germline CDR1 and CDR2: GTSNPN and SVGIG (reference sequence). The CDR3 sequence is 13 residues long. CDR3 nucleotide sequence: TGTGCCTGGAGAGACAGGGCGGATTCACCCTTCCACTTT. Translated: CAWRDRADSPFHF.

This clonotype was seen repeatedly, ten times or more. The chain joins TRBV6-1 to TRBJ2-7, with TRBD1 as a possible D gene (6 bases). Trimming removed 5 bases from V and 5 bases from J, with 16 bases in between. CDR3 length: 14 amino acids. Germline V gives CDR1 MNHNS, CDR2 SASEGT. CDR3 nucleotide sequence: TGTGCCAGCAGTCCCTCTACAGGGTTGAACGAGCAGTACTTC. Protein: CASSPSTGLNEQYF.

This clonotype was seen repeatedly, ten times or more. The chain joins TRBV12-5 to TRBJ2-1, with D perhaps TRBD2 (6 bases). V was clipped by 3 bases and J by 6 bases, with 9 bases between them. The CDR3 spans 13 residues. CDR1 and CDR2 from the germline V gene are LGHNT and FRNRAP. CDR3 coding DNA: TGTGCTAGTGGTTTCGGGACTGTCAATGAGCAGTTCTTC. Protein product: CASGFGTVNEQFF.

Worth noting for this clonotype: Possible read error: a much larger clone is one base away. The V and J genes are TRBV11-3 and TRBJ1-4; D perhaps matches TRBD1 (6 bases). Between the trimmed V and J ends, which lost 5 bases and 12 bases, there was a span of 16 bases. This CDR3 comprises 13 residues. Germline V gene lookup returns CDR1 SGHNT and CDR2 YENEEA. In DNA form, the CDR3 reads TGTGCCAGCAGCGCCTACAGGGACCGGGAACTGTTTTTT. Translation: CASSAYRDRELFF. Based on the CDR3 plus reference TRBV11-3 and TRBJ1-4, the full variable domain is EAGVVQSPRYKIIEKKQPVAFWCNPISGHNTLYWYLQNLGQGPELLIRYENEEAVDDSQLPKDRFSAERLKGVDSTLKIQPAELGDSAVYLCASSAYRDRELFFGSGTQLSVL.

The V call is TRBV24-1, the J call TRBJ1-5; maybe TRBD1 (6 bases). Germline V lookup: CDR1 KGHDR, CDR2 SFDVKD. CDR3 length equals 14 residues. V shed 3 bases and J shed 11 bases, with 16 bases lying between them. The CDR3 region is CATSDGGAEQAQHF. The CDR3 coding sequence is TGTGCCACCAGTGATGGGGGGGCTGAACAGGCCCAGCATTTT.

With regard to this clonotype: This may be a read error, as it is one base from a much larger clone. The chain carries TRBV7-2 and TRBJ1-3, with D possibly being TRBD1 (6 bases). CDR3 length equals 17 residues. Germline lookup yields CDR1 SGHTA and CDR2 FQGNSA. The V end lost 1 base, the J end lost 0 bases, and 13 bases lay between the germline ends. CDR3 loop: CASSLGAGVNSGNTIYF. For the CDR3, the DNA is TGTGCCAGCAGCTTAGGTGCAGGGGTCAACTCTGGAAACACCATATATTTT. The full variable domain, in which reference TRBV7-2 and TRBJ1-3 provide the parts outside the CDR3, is GAGVSQSPSNKVTEKGKDVELRCDPISGHTALYWYRQSLGQGLEFLIYFQGNSAPDKSGLPSDRFSAERTGGSVSTLTIQRTQQEDSAVYLCASSLGAGVNSGNTIYFGEGSWLTVV.